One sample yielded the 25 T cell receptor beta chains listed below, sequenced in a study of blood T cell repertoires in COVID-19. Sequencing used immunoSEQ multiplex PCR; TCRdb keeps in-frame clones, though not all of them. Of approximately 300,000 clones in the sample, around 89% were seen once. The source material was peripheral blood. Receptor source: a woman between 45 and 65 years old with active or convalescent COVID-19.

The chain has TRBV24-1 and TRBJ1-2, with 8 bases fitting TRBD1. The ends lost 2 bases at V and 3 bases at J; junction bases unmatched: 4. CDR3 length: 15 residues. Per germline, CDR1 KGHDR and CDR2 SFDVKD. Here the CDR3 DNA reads TGTGCCACCAGTGATTCGGGACAGGAGTACTATGGCTACACCTTC. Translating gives CATSDSGQEYYGYTF.

This CDR3 reads CASTLRRVAIEAFF. DNA of the CDR3: TGTGCCAGCACCTTACGAAGAGTCGCCATTGAAGCTTTCTTT. V gene TRBV2 combines with J gene TRBJ1-1, with D unresolved. V gave up 7 bases and J gave up 7 bases, with 19 bases separating them. Per germline, CDR1 SNHLY and CDR2 FYNNEI. The CDR3 has 14 amino acids.

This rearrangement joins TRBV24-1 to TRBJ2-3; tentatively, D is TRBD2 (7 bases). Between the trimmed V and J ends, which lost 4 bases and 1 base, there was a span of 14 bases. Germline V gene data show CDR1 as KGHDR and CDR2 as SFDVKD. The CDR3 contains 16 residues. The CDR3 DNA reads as TGTGCCACCAGTGAGGGGGGGGCCTTCCGCACAGATACGCAGTATTTT. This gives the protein CATSEGGAFRTDTQYF.

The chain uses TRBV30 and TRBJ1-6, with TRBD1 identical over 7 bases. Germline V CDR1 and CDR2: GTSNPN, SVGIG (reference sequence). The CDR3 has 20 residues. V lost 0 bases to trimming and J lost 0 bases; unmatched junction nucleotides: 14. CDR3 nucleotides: TGTGCCTGGAGTGTACGGCAGGGGGAAAAATTTAGCTCCTATAATTCACCCCTCCACTTT. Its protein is CAWSVRQGEKFSSYNSPLHF.

In DNA, the CDR3 is TGCGCCAGCAGCTGGGCTAGCGTCCCGGGCACAGATACGCAGTATTTT. Translating gives CASSWASVPGTDTQYF. The rearrangement links TRBV5-1 to TRBJ2-3; D is perhaps TRBD2 (6 bases). V was clipped by 3 bases and J by 1 base, with 15 bases between them. Germline CDR1 reads SGHRS; CDR2 reads YFSETQ. The CDR3 has 16 amino acids.

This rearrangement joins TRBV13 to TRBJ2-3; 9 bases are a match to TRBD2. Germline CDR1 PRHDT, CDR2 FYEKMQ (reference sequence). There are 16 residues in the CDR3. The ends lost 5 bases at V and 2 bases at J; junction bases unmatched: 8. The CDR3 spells CASSPGLARFTDTQYF. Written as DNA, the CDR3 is TGTGCCAGCAGCCCTGGACTAGCGCGTTTCACAGATACGCAGTATTTT.

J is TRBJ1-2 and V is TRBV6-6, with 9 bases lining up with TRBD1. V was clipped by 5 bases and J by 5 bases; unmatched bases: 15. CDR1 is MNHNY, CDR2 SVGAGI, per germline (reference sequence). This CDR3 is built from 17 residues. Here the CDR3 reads CASSPSLGQGMGYGYTF. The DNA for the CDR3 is TGTGCCAGCAGTCCTTCCCTCGGACAGGGGATGGGGTATGGCTACACCTTC.

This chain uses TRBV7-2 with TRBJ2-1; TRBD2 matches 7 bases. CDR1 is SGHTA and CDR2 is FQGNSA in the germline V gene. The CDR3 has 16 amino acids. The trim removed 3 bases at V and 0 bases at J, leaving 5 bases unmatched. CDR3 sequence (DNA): TGTGCCAGCAGCTTGAGCGGGGCCAGCTCCTACAATGAGCAGTTCTTC. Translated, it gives CASSLSGASSYNEQFF.

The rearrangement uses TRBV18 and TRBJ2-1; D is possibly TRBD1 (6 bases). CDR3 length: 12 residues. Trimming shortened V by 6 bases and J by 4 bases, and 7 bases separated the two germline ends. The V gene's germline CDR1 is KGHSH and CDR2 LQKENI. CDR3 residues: CASSGQYNEQFF. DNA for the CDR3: TGTGCCAGCTCTGGACAGTACAATGAGCAGTTCTTC.

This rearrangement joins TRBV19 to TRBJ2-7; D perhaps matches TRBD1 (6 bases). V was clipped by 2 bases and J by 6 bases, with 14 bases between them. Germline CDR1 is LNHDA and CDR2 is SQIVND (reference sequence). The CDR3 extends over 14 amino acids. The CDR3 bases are TGTGCCAGTAGTATAACAGGGTCGGCGCGCGAGCAGTACTTC. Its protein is CASSITGSAREQYF. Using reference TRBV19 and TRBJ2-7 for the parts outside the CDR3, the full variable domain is DGGITQSPKYLFRKEGQNVTLSCEQNLNHDAMYWYRQDPGQGLRLIYYSQIVNDFQKGDIAEGYSVSREKKESFPLTVTSAQKNPTAFYLCASSITGSAREQYFGPGTRLTVT.

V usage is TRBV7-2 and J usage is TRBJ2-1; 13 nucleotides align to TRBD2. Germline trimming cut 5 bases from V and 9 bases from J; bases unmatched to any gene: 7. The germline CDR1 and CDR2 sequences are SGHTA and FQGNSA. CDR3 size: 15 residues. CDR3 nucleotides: TGTGCCAGCAGCCCCAGGACTAGCGGGAGCGGTGAGCAGTTCTTC. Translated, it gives CASSPRTSGSGEQFF.

CDR3 protein: CSASDSQNYGYTF. The CDR3 DNA follows: TGCAGTGCTAGTGATTCACAGAACTATGGCTACACCTTC. The chain carries TRBV20-1 and TRBJ1-2; D not certain. CDR1 and CDR2 (germline): DFQATT, SNEGSKA (reference sequence). This CDR3 has 13 residues. Trimming removed 3 bases from V and 2 bases from J, with 10 bases in between.

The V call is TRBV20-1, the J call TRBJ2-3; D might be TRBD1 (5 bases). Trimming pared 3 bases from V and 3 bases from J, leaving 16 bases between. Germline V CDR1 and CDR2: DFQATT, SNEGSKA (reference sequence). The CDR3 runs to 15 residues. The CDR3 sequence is CSASGVQGRTDTQYF. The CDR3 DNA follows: TGCAGTGCTAGTGGGGTCCAGGGTAGGACAGATACGCAGTATTTT.

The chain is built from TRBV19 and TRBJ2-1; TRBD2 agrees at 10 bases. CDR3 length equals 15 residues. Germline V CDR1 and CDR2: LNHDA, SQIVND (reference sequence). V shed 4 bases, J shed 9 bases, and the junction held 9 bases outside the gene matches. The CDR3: CASSRLAGDPGEQFF. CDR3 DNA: TGTGCCAGTAGTAGGCTAGCGGGGGACCCGGGTGAGCAGTTCTTC.

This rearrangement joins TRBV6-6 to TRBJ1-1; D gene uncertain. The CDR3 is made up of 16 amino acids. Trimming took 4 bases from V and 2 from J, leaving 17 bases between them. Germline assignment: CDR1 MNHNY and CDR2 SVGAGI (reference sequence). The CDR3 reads CASSSSAGPFNTEAFF. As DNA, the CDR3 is TGTGCCAGCAGTTCGTCGGCAGGCCCCTTTAACACTGAAGCTTTCTTT.

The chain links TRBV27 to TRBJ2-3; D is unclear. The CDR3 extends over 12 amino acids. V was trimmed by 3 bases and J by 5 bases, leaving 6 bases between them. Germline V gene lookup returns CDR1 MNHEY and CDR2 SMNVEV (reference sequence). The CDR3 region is CASSFSGDTQYF. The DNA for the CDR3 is TGTGCCAGCAGTTTTTCGGGAGATACGCAGTATTTT.

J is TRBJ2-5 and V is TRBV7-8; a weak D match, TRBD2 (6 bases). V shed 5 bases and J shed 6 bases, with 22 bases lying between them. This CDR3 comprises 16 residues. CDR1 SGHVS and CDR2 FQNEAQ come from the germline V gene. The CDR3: CASSIKELAITQTQYF. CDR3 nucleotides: TGTGCCAGCAGCATTAAGGAACTAGCCATCACCCAGACCCAGTACTTC.

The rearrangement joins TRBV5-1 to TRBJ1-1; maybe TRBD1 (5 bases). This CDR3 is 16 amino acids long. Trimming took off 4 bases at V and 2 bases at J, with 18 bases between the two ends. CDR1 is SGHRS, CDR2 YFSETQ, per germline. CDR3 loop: CASSPGGGTENTEAFF. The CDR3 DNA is TGCGCCAGCAGCCCAGGCGGGGGGACCGAAAACACTGAAGCTTTCTTT.

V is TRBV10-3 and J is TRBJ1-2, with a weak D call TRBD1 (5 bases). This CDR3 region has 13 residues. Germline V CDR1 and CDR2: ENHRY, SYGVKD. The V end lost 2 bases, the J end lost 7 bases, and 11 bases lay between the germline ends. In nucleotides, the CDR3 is TGTGCCATCAGTGAGGGAGGGGTAGGTGGCTACACCTTC. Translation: CAISEGGVGGYTF.

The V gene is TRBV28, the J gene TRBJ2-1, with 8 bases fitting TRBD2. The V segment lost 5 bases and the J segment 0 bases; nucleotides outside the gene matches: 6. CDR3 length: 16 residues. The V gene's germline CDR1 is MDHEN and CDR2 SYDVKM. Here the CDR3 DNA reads TGTGCCAGCAGTACGTCCGGGACTAGCTCCTACAATGAGCAGTTCTTC. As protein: CASSTSGTSSYNEQFF. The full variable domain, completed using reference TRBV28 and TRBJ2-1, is DVKVTQSSRYLVKRTGEKVFLECVQDMDHENMFWYRQDPGLGLRLIYFSYDVKMKEKGDIPEGYSVSREKKERFSLILESASTNQTSMYLCASSTSGTSSYNEQFFGPGTRLTVL.

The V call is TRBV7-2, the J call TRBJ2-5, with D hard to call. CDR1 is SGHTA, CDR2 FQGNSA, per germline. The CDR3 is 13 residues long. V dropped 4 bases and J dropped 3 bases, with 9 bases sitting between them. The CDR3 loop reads CASSSMYKETQYF. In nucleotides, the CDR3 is TGTGCCAGCAGCTCCATGTACAAAGAGACCCAGTACTTC.

CDR3 sequence: CATSDWGKAGGNNEQFF. DNA for the CDR3: TGTGCCACCAGTGATTGGGGCAAGGCGGGAGGGAACAATGAGCAGTTCTTC. This chain joins TRBV24-1 and TRBJ2-1, with TRBD2 identical over 9 bases. The CDR3 runs to 17 residues. Germline CDR1 is KGHDR and CDR2 is SFDVKD. The V gene end was trimmed by 2 bases and the J gene end by 5 bases; junction bases not matched to a gene: 9.

CDR3 in DNA: TGTGCCAGCAGTCCCTGGGGGGGCCGGGGCACAGATACGCAGTATTTT. Its translation is CASSPWGGRGTDTQYF. This chain links TRBV28 with TRBJ2-3; D may be TRBD2 (7 bases). The CDR3 consists of 16 residues. V was trimmed by 5 bases and J by 1 base, leaving 16 bases between them. Germline-derived CDR1 and CDR2 are MDHEN and SYDVKM.

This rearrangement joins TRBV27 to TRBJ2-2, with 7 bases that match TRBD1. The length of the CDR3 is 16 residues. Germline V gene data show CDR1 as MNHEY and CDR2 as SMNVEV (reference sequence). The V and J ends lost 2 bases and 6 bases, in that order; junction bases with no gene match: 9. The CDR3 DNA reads TGTGCCAGCAGTTTAGCAGGGGGTACCATCGCCGGGGAGCTGTTTTTT. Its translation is CASSLAGGTIAGELFF.

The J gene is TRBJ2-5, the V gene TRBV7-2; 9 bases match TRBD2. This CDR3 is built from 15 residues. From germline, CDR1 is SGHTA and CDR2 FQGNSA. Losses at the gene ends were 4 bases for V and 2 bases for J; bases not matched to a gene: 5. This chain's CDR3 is CASSYSGSRQETQYF. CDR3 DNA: TGTGCCAGCAGCTATAGCGGGAGTAGGCAAGAGACCCAGTACTTC.